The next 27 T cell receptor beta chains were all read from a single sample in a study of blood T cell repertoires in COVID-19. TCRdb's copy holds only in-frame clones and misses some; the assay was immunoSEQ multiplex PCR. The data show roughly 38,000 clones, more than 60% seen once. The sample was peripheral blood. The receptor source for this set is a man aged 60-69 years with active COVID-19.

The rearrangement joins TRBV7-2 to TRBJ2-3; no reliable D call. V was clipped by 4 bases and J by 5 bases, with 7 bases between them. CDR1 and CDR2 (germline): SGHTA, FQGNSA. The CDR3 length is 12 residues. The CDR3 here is CASSSLVDTQYF. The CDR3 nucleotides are TGTGCCAGCAGCTCTCTCGTAGATACGCAGTATTTT. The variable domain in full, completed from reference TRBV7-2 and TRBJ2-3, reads GAGVSQSPSNKVTEKGKDVELRCDPISGHTALYWYRQSLGQGLEFLIYFQGNSAPDKSGLPSDRFSAERTGGSVSTLTIQRTQQEDSAVYLCASSSLVDTQYFGPGTRLTVL.

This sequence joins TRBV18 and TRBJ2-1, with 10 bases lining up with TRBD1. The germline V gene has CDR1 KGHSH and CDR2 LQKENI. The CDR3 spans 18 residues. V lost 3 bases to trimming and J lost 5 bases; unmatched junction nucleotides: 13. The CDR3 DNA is TGTGCCAGCTCACCCACCGGGACAGGGGAGTTGTGGGACAATGAGCAGTTCTTC. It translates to CASSPTGTGELWDNEQFF.

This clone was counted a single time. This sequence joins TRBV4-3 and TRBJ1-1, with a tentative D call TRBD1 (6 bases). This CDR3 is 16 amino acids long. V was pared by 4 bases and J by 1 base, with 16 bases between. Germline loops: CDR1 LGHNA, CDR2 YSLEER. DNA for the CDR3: TGCGCCAGCAGCCCCTGGCAGGACAGATGGAACACTGAAGCTTTCTTT. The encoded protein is CASSPWQDRWNTEAFF.

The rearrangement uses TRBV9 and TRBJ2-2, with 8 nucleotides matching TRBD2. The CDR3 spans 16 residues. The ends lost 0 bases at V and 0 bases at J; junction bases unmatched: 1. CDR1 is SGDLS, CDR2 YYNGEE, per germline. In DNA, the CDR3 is TGTGCCAGCAGCGTAGACGGGGGGGCGAACACCGGGGAGCTGTTTTTT. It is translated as CASSVDGGANTGELFF.

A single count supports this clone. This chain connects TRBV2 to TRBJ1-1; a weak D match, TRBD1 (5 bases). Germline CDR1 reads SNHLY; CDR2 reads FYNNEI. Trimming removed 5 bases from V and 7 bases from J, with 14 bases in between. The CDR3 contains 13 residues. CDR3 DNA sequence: TGTGCCAGCAGTCCCCGGGACTGGGGTGAAGCTTTCTTT. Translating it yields CASSPRDWGEAFF.

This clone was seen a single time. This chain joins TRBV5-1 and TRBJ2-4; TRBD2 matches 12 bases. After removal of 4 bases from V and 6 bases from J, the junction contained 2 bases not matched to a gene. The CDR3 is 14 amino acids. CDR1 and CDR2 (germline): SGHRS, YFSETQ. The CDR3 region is CASSQGLAGNIQYF. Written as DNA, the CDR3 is TGCGCCAGCAGCCAGGGACTAGCGGGAAACATTCAGTACTTC.

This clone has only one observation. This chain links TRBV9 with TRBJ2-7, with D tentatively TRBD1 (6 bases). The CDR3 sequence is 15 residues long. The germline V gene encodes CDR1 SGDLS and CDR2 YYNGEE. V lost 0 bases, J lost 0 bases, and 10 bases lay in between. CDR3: CASSVGDTSSYEQYF. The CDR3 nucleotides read TGTGCCAGCAGCGTAGGGGACACTAGCTCCTACGAGCAGTACTTC.

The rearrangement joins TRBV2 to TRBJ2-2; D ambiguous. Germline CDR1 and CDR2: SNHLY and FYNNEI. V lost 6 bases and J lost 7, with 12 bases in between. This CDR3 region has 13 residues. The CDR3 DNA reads TGTGCCAGCAGGTCATCCGGCGGCGGGGAGCTGTTTTTT. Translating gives CASRSSGGGELFF.

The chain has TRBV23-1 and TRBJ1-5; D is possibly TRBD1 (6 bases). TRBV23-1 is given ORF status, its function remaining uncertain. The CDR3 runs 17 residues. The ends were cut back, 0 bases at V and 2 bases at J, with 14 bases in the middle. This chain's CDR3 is CASSQSSGARGNQPQHF. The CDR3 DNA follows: TGCGCCAGCAGTCAATCGTCAGGGGCTAGGGGCAATCAGCCCCAGCATTTT.

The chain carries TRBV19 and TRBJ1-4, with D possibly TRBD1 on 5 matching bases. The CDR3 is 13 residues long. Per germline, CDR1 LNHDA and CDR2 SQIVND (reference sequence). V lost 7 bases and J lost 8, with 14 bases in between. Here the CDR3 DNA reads TGTGCCAGTACCGGGGGGTTTCGAGAAAAACTGTTTTTT. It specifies CASTGGFREKLFF.

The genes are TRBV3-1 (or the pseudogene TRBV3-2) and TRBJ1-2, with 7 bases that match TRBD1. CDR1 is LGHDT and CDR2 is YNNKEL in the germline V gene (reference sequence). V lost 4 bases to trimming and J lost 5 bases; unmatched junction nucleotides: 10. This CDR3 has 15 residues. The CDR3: CASSLHRGLEYGYTF. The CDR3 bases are TGTGCCAGCAGCCTACACAGGGGTTTGGAATATGGCTACACCTTC.

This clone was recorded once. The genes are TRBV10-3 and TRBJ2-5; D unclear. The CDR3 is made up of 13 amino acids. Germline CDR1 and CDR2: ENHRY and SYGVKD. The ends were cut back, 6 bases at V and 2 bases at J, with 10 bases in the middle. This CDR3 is CAISAYTQETQYF. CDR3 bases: TGTGCCATCAGCGCGTATACGCAAGAGACCCAGTACTTC.

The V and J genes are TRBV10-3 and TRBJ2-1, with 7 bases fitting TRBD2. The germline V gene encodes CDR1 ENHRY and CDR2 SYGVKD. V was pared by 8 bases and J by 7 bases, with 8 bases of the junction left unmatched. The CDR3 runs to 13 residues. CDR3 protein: CAIGAAGENEQFF. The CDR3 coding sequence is TGTGCCATCGGAGCGGCGGGGGAGAATGAGCAGTTCTTC.

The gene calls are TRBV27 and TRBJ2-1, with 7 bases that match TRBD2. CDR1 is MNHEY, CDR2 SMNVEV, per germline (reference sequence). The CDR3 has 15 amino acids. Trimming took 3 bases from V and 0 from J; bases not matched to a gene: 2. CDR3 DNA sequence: TGTGCCAGCAGTTTCGGCGGGGGCTCCTACAATGAGCAGTTCTTC. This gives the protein CASSFGGGSYNEQFF.

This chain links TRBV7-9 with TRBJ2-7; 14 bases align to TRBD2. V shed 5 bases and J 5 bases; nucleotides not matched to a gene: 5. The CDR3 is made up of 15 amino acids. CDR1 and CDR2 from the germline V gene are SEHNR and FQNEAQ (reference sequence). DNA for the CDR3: TGTGCCAGCAGCACCCAGGGACTAGCGGGAGACGAGCAGTACTTC. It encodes CASSTQGLAGDEQYF.

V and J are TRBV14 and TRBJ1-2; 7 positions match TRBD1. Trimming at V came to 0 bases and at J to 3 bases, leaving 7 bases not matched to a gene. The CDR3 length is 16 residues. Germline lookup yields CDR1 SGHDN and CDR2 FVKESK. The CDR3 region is CASSQETGAAYYGYTF. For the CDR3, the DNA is TGTGCCAGCAGCCAAGAAACAGGGGCCGCTTACTATGGCTACACCTTC.

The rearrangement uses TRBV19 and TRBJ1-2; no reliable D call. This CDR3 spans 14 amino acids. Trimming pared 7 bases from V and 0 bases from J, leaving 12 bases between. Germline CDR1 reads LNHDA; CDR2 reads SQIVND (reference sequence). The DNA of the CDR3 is TGTGCCAGTATGAACAGACCTACTAACTATGGCTACACCTTC. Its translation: CASMNRPTNYGYTF. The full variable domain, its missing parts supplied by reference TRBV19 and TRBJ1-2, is DGGITQSPKYLFRKEGQNVTLSCEQNLNHDAMYWYRQDPGQGLRLIYYSQIVNDFQKGDIAEGYSVSREKKESFPLTVTSAQKNPTAFYLCASMNRPTNYGYTFGSGTRLTVV.

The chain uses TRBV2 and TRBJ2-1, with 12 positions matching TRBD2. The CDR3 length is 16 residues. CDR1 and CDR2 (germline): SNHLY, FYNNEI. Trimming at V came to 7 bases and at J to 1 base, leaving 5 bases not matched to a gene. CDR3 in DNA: TGTGCCAGCACCGCGACTAGCGGGAGTTCCTACAATGAGCAGTTCTTC. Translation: CASTATSGSSYNEQFF.

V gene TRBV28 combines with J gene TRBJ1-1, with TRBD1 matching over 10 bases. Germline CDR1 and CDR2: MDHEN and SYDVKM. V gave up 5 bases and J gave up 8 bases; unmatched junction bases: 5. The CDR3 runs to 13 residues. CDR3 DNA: TGTGCCAGCAGTCGACAGGGGGCGCGGGAAGCTTTCTTT. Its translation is CASSRQGAREAFF.

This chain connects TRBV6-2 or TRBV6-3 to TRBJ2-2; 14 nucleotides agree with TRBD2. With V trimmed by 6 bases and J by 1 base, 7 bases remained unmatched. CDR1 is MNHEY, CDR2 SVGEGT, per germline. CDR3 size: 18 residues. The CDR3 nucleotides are TGTGCCAGCAGCGGGACTAGCGGGAGAGGGGGGAACACCGGGGAGCTGTTTTTT. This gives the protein CASSGTSGRGGNTGELFF.

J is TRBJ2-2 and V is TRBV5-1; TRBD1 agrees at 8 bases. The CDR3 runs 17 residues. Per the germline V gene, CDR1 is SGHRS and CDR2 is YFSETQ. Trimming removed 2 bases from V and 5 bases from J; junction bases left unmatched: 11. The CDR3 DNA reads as TGCGCCAGCAGCTTTCGGGACAGGCTGACCGGAACCGGGGAGCTGTTTTTT. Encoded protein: CASSFRDRLTGTGELFF.

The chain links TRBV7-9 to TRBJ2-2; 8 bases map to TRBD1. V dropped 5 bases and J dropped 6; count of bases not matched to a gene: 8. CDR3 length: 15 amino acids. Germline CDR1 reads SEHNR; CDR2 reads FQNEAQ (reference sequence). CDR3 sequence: CASSPRQGIAGELFF. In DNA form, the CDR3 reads TGTGCCAGCAGCCCCCGACAGGGGATCGCCGGGGAGCTGTTTTTT.

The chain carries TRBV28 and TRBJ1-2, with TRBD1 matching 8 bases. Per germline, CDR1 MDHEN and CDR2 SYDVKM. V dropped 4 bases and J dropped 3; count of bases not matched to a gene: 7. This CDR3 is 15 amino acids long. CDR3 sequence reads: CASSSTRTGYYGYTF. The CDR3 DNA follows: TGTGCCAGCAGTTCGACGAGGACAGGGTACTATGGCTACACCTTC.

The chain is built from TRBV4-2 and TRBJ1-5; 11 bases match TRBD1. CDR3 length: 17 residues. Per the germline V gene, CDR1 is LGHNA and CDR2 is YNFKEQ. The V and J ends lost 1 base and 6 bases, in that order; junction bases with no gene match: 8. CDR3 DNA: TGTGCCAGCAGCCAAGGGACAGGGGGCGTCGGGAGTCAGCCCCAGCATTTT. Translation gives CASSQGTGGVGSQPQHF.

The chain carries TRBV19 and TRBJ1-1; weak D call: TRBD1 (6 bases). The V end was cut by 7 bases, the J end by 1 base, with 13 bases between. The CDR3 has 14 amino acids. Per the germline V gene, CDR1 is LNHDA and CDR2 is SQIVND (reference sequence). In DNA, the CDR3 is TGTGCCAGTAACACGGGACAAAAGAACACTGAAGCTTTCTTT. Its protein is CASNTGQKNTEAFF.

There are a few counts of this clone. For the CDR3, the DNA is TGCGCCAGCAGCTTTACAGGGTCGGATTCACCCCTCCACTTT. Translated: CASSFTGSDSPLHF. The rearrangement links TRBV5-1 to TRBJ1-6; D might be TRBD1 (6 bases). The V and J ends lost 2 bases and 8 bases respectively, with 11 bases between them. CDR3 length: 14 residues. Germline V gene sequence: CDR1 SGHRS, CDR2 YFSETQ.

The CDR3 DNA reads as TGTGCCAGCAGGACCCGGGTAGGGGAGCTGTTTTTT. Protein sequence: CASRTRVGELFF. V is TRBV12-3 or TRBV12-4 and J is TRBJ2-2; D not certain. V lost 6 bases to trimming and J lost 8 bases, with 10 bases between them. This CDR3 contains 12 residues.